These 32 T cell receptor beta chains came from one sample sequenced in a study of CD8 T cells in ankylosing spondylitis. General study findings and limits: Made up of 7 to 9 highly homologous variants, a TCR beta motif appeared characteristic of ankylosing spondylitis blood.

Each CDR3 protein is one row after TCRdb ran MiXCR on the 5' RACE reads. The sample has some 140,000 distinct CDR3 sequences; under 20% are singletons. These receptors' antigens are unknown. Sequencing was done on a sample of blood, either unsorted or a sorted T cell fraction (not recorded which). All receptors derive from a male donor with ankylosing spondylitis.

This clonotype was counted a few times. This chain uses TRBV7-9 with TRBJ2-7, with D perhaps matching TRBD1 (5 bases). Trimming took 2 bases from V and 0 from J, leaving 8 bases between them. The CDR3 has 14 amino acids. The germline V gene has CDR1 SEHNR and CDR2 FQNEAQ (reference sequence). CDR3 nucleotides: TGTGCCAGCAGCTTAAAGACAGCCTCCTACGAGCAGTACTTC. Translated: CASSLKTASYEQYF.

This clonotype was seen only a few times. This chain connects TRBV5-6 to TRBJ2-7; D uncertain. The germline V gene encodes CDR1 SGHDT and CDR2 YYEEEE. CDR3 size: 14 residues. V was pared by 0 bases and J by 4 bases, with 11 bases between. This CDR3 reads CASSLGRRGYEQYF. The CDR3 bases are TGTGCCAGCAGCTTGGGTAGGAGAGGTTACGAGCAGTACTTC.

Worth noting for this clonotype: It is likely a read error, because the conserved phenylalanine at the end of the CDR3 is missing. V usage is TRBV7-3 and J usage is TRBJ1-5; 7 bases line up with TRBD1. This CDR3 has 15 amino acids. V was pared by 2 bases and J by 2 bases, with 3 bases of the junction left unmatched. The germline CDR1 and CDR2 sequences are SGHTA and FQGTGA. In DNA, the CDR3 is TGTGCCAGCAGCTTACGAGGGGGCGGCAATCAGCCCCAGCATTCT. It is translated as CASSLRGGGNQPQHS.

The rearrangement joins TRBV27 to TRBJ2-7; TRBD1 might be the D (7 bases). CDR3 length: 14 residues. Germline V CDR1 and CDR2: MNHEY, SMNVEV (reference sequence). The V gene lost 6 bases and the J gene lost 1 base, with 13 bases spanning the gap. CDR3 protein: CASSHRGGSYEQYF. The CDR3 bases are TGTGCCAGCAGCCACAGGGGAGGATCCTACGAGCAGTACTTC.

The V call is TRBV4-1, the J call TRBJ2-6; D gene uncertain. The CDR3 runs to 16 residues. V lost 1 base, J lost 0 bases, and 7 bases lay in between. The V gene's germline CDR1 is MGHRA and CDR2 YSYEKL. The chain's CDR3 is CASSQGWGSGANVLTF. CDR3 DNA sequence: TGCGCCAGCAGCCAAGGCTGGGGCTCTGGGGCCAACGTCCTGACTTTC.

DNA of the CDR3: TGTGCCAGCAGCTTAGTGACAGGGGGCTCTGGCTACGAGCAGTACTTC. Translation: CASSLVTGGSGYEQYF. The chain joins TRBV7-8 to TRBJ2-7, with TRBD1 matching 10 bases. Per germline, CDR1 SGHVS and CDR2 FQNEAQ. The CDR3 sequence is 16 residues long. V was clipped by 1 base and J by 3 bases; unmatched bases: 6.

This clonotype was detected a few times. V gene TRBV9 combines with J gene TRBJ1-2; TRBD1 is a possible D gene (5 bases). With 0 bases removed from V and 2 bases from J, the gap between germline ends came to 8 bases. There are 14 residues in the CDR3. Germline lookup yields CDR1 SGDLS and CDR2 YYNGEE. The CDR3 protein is CASSVGGVNYGYTF. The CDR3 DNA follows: TGTGCCAGCAGCGTAGGGGGGGTGAACTATGGCTACACCTTC.

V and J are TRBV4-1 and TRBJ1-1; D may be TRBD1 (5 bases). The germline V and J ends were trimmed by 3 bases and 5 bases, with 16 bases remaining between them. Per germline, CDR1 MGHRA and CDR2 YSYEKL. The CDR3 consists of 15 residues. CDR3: CASSHRQLGTTEAFF. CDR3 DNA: TGCGCCAGCAGCCACCGACAGCTGGGAACGACTGAAGCTTTCTTT.

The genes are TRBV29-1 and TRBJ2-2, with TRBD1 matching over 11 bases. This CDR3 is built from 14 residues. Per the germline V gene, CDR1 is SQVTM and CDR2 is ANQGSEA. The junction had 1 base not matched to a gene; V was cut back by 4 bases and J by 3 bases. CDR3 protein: CSVAGQGDTGELFF. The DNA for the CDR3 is TGCAGCGTTGCGGGACAGGGGGACACCGGGGAGCTGTTTTTT.

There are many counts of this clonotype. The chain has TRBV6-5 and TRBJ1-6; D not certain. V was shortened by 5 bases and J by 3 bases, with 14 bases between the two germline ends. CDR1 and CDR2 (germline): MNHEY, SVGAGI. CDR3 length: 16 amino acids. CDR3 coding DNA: TGTGCCAGCAGTCCAGGTTTGGGTGGCTATAATTCACCCCTCCACTTT. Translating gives CASSPGLGGYNSPLHF.

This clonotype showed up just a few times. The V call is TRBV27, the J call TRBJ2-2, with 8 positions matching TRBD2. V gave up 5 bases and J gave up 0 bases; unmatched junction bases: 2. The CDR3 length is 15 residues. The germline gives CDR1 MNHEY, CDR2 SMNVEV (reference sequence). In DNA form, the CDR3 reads TGTGCCAGCAGTGCGGGAGGAGCGAACACCGGGGAGCTGTTTTTT. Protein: CASSAGGANTGELFF.

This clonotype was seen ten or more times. The CDR3 DNA reads as TGTGCCAGCAGCCAGCGGACAGGACTTAACTATGGCTACACCTTC. It is translated as CASSQRTGLNYGYTF. This sequence joins TRBV16 and TRBJ1-2, with 7 bases fitting TRBD1. The CDR3 spans 15 residues. Germline V lookup: CDR1 KGHSY, CDR2 FQNENV. The V gene end was trimmed by 3 bases and the J gene end by 1 base; junction bases not matched to a gene: 5.

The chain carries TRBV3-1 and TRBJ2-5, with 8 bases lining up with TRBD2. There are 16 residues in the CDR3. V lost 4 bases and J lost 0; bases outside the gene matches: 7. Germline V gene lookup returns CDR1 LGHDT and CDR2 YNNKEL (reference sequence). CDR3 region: CASSRRSGGHQETQYF. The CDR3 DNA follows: TGTGCCAGCAGCCGTAGGAGCGGGGGACACCAAGAGACCCAGTACTTC.

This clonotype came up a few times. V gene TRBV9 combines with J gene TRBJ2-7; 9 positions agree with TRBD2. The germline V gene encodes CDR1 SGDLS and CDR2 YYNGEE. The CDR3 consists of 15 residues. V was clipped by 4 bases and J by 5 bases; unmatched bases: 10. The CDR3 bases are TGTGCCAGCAGCCCAGCGGCTAGCGGGACCGACGAGCAGTACTTC. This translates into CASSPAASGTDEQYF.

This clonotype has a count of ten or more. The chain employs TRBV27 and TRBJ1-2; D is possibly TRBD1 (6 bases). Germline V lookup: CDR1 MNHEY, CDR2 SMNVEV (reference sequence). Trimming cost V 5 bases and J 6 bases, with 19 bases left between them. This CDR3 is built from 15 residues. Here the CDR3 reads CASSTTPRDIHGYTF. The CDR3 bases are TGTGCCAGCAGTACCACCCCCAGGGACATTCATGGCTACACCTTC.

The CDR3 region is CASSPSDETYGYTF. The CDR3 DNA is TGTGCCAGCTCACCATCGGACGAGACGTATGGCTACACCTTC. The chain combines TRBV18 with TRBJ1-2; D remains ambiguous. Trimming took off 2 bases at V and 5 bases at J, with 12 bases between the two ends. This CDR3 region has 14 residues. Looked up from germline, CDR1 is KGHSH and CDR2 is LQKENI. Complete variable domain (other parts from reference TRBV18 and TRBJ1-2): NAGVMQNPRHLVRRRGQEARLRCSPMKGHSHVYWYRQLPEEGLKFMVYLQKENIIDESGMPKERFSAEFPKEGPSILRIQQVVRGDSAAYFCASSPSDETYGYTFGSGTRLTVV.

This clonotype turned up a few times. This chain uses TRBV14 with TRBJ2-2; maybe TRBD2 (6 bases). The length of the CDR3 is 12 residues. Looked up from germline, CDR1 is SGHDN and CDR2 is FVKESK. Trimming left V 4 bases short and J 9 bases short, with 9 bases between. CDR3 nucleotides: TGTGCCAGCAGCCGGACTATCCGGGAGCTGTTTTTT. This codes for CASSRTIRELFF.

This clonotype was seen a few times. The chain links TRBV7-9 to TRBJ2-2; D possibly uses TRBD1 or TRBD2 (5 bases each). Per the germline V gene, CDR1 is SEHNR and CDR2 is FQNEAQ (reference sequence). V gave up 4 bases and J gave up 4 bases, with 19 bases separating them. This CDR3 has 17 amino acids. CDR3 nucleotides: TGTGCCAGCAGCTCAAGCCGACGGGGCAGAACCACCGGGGAGCTGTTTTTT. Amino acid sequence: CASSSSRRGRTTGELFF. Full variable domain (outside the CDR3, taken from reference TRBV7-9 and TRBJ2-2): DTGVSQNPRHKITKRGQNVTFRCDPISEHNRLYWYRQTLGQGPEFLTYFQNEAQLEKSRLLSDRFSAERPKGSFSTLEIQRTEQGDSAMYLCASSSSRRGRTTGELFFGEGSRLTVL.

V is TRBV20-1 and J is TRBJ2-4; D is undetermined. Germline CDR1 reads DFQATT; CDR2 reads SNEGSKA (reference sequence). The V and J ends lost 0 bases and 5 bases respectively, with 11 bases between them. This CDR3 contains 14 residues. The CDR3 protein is CSARDWISQNIQYF. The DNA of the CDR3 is TGCAGTGCTAGAGATTGGATTAGCCAAAACATTCAGTACTTC.

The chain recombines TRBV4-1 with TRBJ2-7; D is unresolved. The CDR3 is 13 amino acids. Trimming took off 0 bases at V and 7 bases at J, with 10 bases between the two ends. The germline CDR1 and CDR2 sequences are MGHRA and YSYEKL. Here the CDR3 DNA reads TGCGCCAGCAGCCAAGAGACTGGGCCTGAGCAGTACTTC. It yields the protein CASSQETGPEQYF.

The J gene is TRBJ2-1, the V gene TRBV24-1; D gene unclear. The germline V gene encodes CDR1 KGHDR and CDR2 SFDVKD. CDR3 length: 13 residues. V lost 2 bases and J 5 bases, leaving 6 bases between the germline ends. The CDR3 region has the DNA TGTGCCACCAGTGATTGGGAAAACAATGAGCAGTTCTTC. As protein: CATSDWENNEQFF.

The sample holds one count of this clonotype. CDR3 sequence reads: CAGSPITGELFF. The CDR3 coding sequence is TGTGCCGGGTCGCCAATCACCGGGGAGCTGTTTTTT. This sequence joins TRBV2 and TRBJ2-2, with D unresolved. CDR1 SNHLY and CDR2 FYNNEI come from the germline V gene. Deletions cut 11 bases from V and 4 bases from J, with 11 bases between. This CDR3 is built from 12 residues.

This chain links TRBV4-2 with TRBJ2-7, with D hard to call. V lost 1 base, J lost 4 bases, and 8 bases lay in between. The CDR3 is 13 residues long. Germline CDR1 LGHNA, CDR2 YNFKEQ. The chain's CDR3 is CASSQGPLYEQYF. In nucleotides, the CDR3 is TGTGCCAGCAGCCAAGGGCCCCTTTACGAGCAGTACTTC.

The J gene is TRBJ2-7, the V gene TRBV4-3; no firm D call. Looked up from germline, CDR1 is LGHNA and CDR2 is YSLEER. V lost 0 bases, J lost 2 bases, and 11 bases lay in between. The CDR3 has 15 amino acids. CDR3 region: CASSQEGVGTYEQYF. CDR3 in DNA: TGCGCCAGCAGCCAAGAGGGTGTCGGAACCTACGAGCAGTACTTC.

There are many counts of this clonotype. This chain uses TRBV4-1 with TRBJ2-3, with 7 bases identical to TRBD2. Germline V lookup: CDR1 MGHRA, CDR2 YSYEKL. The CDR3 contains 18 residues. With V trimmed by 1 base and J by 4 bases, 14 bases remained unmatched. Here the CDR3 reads CASSQVTGGPLIADTQYF. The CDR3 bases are TGCGCCAGCAGCCAAGTGACGGGAGGACCCCTCATCGCAGATACGCAGTATTTT.

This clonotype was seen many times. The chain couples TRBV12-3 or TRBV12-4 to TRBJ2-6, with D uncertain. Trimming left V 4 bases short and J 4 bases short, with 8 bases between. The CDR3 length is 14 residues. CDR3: CASSSRWGANVLTF. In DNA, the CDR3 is TGTGCCAGCAGTTCGAGGTGGGGGGCCAACGTCCTGACTTTC.

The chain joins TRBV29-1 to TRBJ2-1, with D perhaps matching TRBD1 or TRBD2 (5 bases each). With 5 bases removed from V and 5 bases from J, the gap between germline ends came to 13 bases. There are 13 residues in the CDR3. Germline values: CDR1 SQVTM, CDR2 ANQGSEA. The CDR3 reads CSVRDLGDNEQFF. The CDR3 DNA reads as TGCAGCGTTCGGGACCTCGGGGACAATGAGCAGTTCTTC.

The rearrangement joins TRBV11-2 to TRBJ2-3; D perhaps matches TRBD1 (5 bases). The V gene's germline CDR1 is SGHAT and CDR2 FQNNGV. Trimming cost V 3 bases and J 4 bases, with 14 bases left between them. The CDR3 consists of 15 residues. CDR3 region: CASSFRPMGPDTQYF. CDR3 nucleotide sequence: TGTGCCAGCAGCTTCCGTCCCATGGGGCCAGATACGCAGTATTTT.

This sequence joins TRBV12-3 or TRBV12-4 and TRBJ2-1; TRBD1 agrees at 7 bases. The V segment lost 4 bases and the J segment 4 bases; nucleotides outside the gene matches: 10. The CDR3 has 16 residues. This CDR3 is CASSSPDRPEYNEQFF. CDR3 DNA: TGTGCCAGCAGTTCCCCGGACAGGCCCGAATACAATGAGCAGTTCTTC.

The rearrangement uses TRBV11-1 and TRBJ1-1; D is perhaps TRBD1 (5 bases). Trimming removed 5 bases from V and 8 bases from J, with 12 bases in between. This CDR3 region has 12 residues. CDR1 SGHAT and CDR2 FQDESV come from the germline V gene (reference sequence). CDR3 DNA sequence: TGTGCCAGCAGCCTCATGGGGCTGGAAGCTTTCTTT. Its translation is CASSLMGLEAFF.

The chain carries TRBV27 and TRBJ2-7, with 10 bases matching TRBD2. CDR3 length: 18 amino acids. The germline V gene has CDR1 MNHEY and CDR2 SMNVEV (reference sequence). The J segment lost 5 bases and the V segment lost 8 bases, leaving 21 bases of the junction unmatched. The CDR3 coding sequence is TGTGCCAGCGGCCCTTCGACACAACTAACCGGGACTAGCGACGAGCAGTACTTC. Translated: CASGPSTQLTGTSDEQYF.

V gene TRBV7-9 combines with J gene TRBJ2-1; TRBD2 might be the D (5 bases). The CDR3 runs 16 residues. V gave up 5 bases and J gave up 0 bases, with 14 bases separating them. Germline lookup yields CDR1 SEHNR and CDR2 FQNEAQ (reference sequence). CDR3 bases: TGTGCCAGCAGCGGGAGCGGAGGAAGCTCCTACAATGAGCAGTTCTTC. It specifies CASSGSGGSSYNEQFF.